Below are 10 T cell receptor beta chains sequenced from a single sample in a study of T-cell reconstitution after alpha-beta-depleted transplantation in children. The TCRbeta library was prepared with unique molecular identifiers. TCRdb independently ran MiXCR on the PCR reads; one entry per CDR3 protein. The data contain approximately 230,000 distinct CDR3 sequences, roughly 25% of them singletons. This specimen consisted of PBMCs, mostly from graft donor cells, obtained 360 days after TCRalphabeta/CD19-depleted stem cell transplant. These receptors were obtained from a female patient aged 2-10 years who had a stem cell transplant for congenital amegakaryocytic thrombocytopenia, so the T cells may come from the graft donor.

The genes are TRBV28 and TRBJ2-5; TRBD1 agrees at 11 bases. Germline-derived CDR1 and CDR2 are MDHEN and SYDVKM. The CDR3 has 14 residues. V lost 9 bases, J lost 2 bases, and 5 bases stayed unmatched. DNA of the CDR3: TGTGCCAGAAACCGGGACAGGGGGCAAGAGACCCAGTACTTC. This translates into CARNRDRGQETQYF.

The chain recombines TRBV6-5 with TRBJ2-3; 9 bases agree with TRBD2. CDR3 length: 16 amino acids. V shed 3 bases and J 6 bases; nucleotides not matched to a gene: 10. Germline CDR1 is MNHEY and CDR2 is SVGAGI. The CDR3 DNA sequence: TGTGCCAGCAGTTATTACTTAGCGGGGGAGGGGGATACGCAGTATTTT. As protein: CASSYYLAGEGDTQYF.

The chain couples TRBV15 to TRBJ2-1; no clear D gene. CDR3 length: 12 residues. Per the germline V gene, CDR1 is LNHNV and CDR2 is YYDKDF (reference sequence). V was cut by 2 bases and J by 7 bases, with 6 bases left in between. The CDR3 loop reads CATSRMTNEQFF. CDR3 in DNA: TGTGCCACCAGCAGAATGACTAATGAGCAGTTCTTC.

This clonotype was observed a few times. The chain has TRBV28 and TRBJ1-4; 9 bases agree with TRBD1. This CDR3 spans 13 amino acids. Germline V gives CDR1 MDHEN, CDR2 SYDVKM. With V trimmed by 3 bases and J by 8 bases, 1 base remained unmatched. The CDR3 DNA follows: TGTGCCAGCAGTTTGACAGGGGGGGAAAAACTGTTTTTT. Amino acid sequence: CASSLTGGEKLFF.

The gene calls are TRBV20-1 and TRBJ1-1; D not resolved. Germline CDR1 is DFQATT and CDR2 is SNEGSKA (reference sequence). The CDR3 extends over 11 amino acids. Written as DNA, the CDR3 is TGCAGGTCCCCGGTGAACACTGAAGCTTTCTTT. Protein: CRSPVNTEAFF.

This clonotype was observed once. The chain is built from TRBV6-1 and TRBJ2-1; 11 nucleotides line up with TRBD2. The J segment lost 6 bases and the V segment lost 5 bases, leaving 12 bases of the junction unmatched. Germline loops: CDR1 MNHNS, CDR2 SASEGT. The CDR3 covers 17 residues. The CDR3 DNA sequence: TGTGCCAGCAGTCCCCCCGATAGCGGGAGGGCCTTCAATGAGCAGTTCTTC. Its protein product is CASSPPDSGRAFNEQFF.

Only a few counts were recorded for this clonotype. The rearrangement links TRBV5-1 to TRBJ1-4; D is unclear. Germline V gene sequence: CDR1 SGHRS, CDR2 YFSETQ. V lost 0 bases to trimming and J lost 4 bases, with 7 bases between them. The CDR3 covers 14 residues. CDR3 sequence reads: CASSLGRVNEKLFF. As DNA, the CDR3 is TGCGCCAGCAGCTTGGGACGTGTTAATGAAAAACTGTTTTTT.

The V gene is TRBV12-3 or TRBV12-4, the J gene TRBJ2-5, with D possibly matching TRBD2 (6 bases). Trimming left V 3 bases short and J 1 base short, with 15 bases between. This CDR3 has 16 residues. CDR3 coding DNA: TGTGCCAGCAGTTTCGGACCCGGGACTCCCCAAGAGACCCAGTACTTC. Its protein is CASSFGPGTPQETQYF.

This clonotype was recorded a few times. J is TRBJ2-3 and V is TRBV12-3 or TRBV12-4; 7 bases match TRBD1. This CDR3 region has 16 residues. V shed 5 bases, J shed 4 bases, and the junction held 12 bases outside the gene matches. CDR3 region: CASSRNPQGWADTQYF. CDR3 DNA: TGTGCCAGCAGTCGTAACCCACAGGGGTGGGCAGATACGCAGTATTTT.

The chain joins TRBV28 to TRBJ2-5; TRBD2 might be the D (6 bases). Germline V gene data show CDR1 as MDHEN and CDR2 as SYDVKM. The CDR3 runs to 18 residues. V lost 6 bases and J lost 1, with 24 bases in between. The CDR3 region is CASRPPRGRREIQETQYF. DNA of the CDR3: TGTGCCAGCAGACCCCCCCGCGGGCGGCGGGAAATCCAAGAGACCCAGTACTTC.